This T cell receptor beta chain was found in a study of beta chain features in type 1 diabetes. The isolated RNA, all of it, was reverse transcribed, so expressed TCRB transcripts were what got sequenced. Produced via immunoSEQ multiplex PCR; TCRdb's table is partial and in-frame only. The table shows about 900,000 clones, with roughly 15% occurring only once. Germline V CDR1 and CDR2: KGHSH, LQKENI. V lost 3 bases, J lost 3 bases, and 14 bases lay in between. The CDR3 is made up of 15 amino acids. Input material: naive CD4+ T cells from blood. V and J are TRBV18 and TRBJ2-5; no reliable D call. The source is a woman between 18 and 30 years old in good health. CDR3 DNA sequence: TGTGCCAGCTCACCTAGTTTCACAAACGAAGAGACCCAGTACTTC. Translated: CASSPSFTNEETQYF.